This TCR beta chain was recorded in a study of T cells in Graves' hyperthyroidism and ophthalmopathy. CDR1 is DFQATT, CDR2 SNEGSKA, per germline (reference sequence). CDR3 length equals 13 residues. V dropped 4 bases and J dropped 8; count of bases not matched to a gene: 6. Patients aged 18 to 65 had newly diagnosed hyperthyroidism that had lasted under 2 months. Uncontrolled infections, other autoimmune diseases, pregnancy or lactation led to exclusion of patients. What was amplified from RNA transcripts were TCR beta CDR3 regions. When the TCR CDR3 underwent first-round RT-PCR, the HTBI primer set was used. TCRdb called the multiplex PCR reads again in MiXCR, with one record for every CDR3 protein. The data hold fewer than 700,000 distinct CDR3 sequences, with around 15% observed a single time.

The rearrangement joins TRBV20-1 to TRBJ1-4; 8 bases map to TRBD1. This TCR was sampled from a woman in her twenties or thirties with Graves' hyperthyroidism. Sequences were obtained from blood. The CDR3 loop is CSAIRDRPEKLFF. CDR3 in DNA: TGCAGTGCTATCCGGGACAGGCCCGAAAAACTGTTTTTT.